The sequence of this T cell receptor beta chain was determined in a study of T cell responses to AZD1222 COVID-19 vaccine. The protocol was immunoSEQ multiplex PCR, while the TCRdb copy is restricted to in-frame clones and leaves out a portion. The sample yields about 170,000 clones, about 90% seen once. V was clipped by 3 bases and J by 6 bases, with 15 bases between them. Germline values: CDR1 LNHDA, CDR2 SQIVND (reference sequence). This CDR3 is 15 amino acids long. Overall study findings and caveats: Only after the peak T cell response were repertoires sampled. Most donors were white British, females outnumbered males, and clonal diversity was possibly underestimated.

A note on this clone: Its antigen is not identified.

The chain joins TRBV19 to TRBJ1-5, with D maybe TRBD1 (5 bases). This clonotype was sampled from an adult in good health. The sample in question was peripheral blood, obtained on day 0 of AZD1222 vaccination. CDR3 bases: TGTGCCAGTAGTATCGGGCAGGGCCGCGGTCAGCCCCAGCATTTT. Translating gives CASSIGQGRGQPQHF.